The table lists the clone carrying this T cell receptor beta chain with a count of one. This entry comes from a study of blood T cell repertoires in COVID-19. Study-wide context: Acute and convalescent COVID-19 specimens originated in the United States, Italy and Spain.

Per the original data handling: Scientists estimated how many nucleated cells there were by amplifying reference gene primers. Produced via immunoSEQ multiplex PCR; TCRdb's table is partial and in-frame only. That table supplies the V and J calls and clone size; D and trimming were determined from the DNA. This sample has fewer than 500,000 clones, with around 87% found just once. Which cohort a participant joined came from the clinical history participants gave. The source material was PBMCs or T cells enriched from blood (not recorded which). This TCR was sampled from a man aged 25 to 40 who had recovered from COVID-19.

CDR3 in amino acids: CASSIQRYYEQYF. The CDR3, as DNA: TGTGCCAGTAGTATCCAGCGATACTACGAGCAGTACTTC. The chain is built from TRBV19 and TRBJ2-7; unclear D gene. There are 13 residues in the CDR3. V lost 3 bases to trimming and J lost 3 bases, with 9 bases between them. Germline CDR1 and CDR2: LNHDA and SQIVND (reference sequence).